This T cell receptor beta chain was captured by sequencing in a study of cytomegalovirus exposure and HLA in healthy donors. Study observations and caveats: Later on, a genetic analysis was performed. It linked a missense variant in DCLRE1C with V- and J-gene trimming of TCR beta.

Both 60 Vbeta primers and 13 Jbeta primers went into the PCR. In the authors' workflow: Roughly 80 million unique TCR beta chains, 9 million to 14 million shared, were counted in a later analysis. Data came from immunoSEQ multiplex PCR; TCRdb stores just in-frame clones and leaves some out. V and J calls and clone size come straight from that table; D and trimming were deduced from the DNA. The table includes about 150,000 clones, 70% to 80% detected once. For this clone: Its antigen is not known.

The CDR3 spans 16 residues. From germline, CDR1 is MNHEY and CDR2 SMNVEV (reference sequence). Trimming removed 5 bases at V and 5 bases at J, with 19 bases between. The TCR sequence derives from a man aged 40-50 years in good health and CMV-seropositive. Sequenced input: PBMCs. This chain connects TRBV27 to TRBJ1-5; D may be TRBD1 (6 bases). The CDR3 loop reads CASSPTGTEIHQPQHF. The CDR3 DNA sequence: TGTGCCAGCAGTCCTACAGGGACGGAGATACATCAGCCCCAGCATTTT.